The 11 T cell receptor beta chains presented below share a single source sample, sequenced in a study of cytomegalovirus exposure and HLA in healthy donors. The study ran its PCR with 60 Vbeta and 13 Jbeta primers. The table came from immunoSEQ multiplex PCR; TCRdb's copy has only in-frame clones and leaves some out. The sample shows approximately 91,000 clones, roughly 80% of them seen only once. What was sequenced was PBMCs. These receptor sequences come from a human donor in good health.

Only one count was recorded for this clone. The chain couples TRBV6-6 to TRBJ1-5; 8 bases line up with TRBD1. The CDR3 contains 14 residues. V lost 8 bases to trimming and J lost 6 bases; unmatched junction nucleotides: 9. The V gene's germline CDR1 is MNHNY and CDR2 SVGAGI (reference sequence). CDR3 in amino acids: CASCTGGFGQPQHF. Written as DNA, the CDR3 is TGTGCCAGCTGTACAGGGGGGTTCGGTCAGCCCCAGCATTTT.

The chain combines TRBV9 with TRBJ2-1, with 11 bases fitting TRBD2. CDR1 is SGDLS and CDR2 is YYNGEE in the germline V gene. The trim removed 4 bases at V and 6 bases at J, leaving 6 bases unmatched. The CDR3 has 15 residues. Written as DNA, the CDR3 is TGTGCCAGCAGCACTAGCGGGAGCTTAGCCAATGAGCAGTTCTTC. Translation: CASSTSGSLANEQFF.

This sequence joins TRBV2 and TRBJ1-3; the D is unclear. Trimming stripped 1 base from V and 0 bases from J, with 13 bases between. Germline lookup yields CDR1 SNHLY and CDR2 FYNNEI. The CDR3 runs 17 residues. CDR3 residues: CASSEEAGRGSGNTIYF. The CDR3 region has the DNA TGTGCCAGCAGTGAAGAGGCCGGGCGGGGCTCTGGAAACACCATATATTTT.

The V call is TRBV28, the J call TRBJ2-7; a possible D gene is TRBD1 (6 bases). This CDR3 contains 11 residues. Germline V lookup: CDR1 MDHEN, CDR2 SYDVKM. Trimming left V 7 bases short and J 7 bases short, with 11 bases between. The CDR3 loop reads CASIRGLEQYF. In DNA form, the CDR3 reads TGTGCCAGCATCAGGGGTCTGGAGCAGTACTTC.

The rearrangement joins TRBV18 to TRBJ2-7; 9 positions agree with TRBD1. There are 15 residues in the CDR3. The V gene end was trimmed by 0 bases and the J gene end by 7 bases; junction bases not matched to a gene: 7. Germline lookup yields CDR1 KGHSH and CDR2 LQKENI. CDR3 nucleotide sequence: TGTGCCAGCTCACCACCGGGACAGGGCCTGAGGGAGCAGTACTTC. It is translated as CASSPPGQGLREQYF. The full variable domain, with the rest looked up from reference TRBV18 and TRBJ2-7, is NAGVMQNPRHLVRRRGQEARLRCSPMKGHSHVYWYRQLPEEGLKFMVYLQKENIIDESGMPKERFSAEFPKEGPSILRIQQVVRGDSAAYFCASSPPGQGLREQYFGPGTRLTVT.

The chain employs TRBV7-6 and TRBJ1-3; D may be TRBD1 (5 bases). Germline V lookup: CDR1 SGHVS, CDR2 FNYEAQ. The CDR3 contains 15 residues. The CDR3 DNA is TGTGCAGTGGGCGGGACCGATTCTCTGGGAAACACCATATATTTT. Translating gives CAVGGTDSLGNTIYF. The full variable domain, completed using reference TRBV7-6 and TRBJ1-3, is GAGVSQSPRYKVTKRGQDVALRCDPISGHVSLYWYRQALGQGPEFLTYFNYEAQQDKSGLPNDRFSAERPEGSISTLTIQRTEQRDSAMYRCAVGGTDSLGNTIYFGEGSWLTVV.

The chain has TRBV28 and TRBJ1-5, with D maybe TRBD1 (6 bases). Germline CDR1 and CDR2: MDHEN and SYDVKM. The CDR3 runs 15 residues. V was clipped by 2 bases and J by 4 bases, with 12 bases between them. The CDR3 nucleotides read TGTGCCAGCAGTTTACTAGGGCAGGGGAATCAGCCCCAGCATTTT. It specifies CASSLLGQGNQPQHF.

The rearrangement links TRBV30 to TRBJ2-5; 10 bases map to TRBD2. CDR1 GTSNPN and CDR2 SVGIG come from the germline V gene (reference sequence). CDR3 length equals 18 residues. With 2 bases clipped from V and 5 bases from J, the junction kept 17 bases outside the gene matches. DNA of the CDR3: TGTGCCTGGAGTATCCCCTGGGAGAGCGGGGGGGCCAGTGAGACCCAGTACTTC. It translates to CAWSIPWESGGASETQYF.

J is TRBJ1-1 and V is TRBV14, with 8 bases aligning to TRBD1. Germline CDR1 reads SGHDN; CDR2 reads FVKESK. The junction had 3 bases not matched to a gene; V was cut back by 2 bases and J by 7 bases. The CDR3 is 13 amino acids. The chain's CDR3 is CASSQTGGGEAFF. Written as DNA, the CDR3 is TGTGCCAGCAGCCAAACAGGGGGAGGTGAAGCTTTCTTT.

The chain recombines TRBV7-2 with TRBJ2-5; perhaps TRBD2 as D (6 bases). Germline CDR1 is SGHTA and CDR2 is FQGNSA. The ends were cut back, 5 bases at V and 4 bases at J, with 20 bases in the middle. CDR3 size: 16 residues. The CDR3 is CASSTESRRGGETQYF. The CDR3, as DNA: TGTGCCAGCAGCACCGAAAGCAGGAGGGGTGGAGAGACCCAGTACTTC.

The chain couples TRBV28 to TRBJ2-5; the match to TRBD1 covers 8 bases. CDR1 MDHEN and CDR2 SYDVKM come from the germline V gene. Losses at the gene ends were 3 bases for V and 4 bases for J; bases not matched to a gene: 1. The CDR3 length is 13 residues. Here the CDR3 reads CASSLDRVETQYF. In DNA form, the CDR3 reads TGTGCCAGCAGTTTGGACAGGGTAGAGACCCAGTACTTC.